The T cell receptor (beta chain) under discussion was sequenced for a study of blood T cell repertoires in COVID-19. Overall study: Sample material is recorded as cDNA or gDNA derived from T cells, B-cell-depleted T cells, or PBMCs.

Per the study methods: Amplification of reference gene primers provided the estimated nucleated cell counts. Using immunoSEQ multiplex PCR, the repertoire was profiled, and TCRdb retains in-frame clones only, with some absent. V, J and clone size are taken as reported in that table, and D and trimming were inferred from the DNA itself. The sample gives some 150,000 clones, around 81% of which show up once; around 1.5% is in the top ten. This CDR3 spans 16 amino acids. Germline loops: CDR1 MNHEY, CDR2 SMNVEV (reference sequence). The V and J ends lost 5 bases and 3 bases, in that order; junction bases with no gene match: 7.

This TCR came from a human donor in a cohort sampled during active COVID-19. The chain combines TRBV27 with TRBJ2-3; 11 nucleotides agree with TRBD2. The sample comprised peripheral blood. The CDR3 protein is CASSKTSGSWTDTQYF. CDR3 DNA: TGTGCCAGCAGTAAAACTAGCGGGAGTTGGACAGATACGCAGTATTTT.